A selection of T cell receptor beta chains follows, all from one sample in a study of beta chain features in type 1 diabetes. Assay used: immunoSEQ multiplex PCR; TCRdb lists only in-frame clones, some missing. This table holds more than 300,000 clones, around 12% found once. The sequencing input was naive CD4+ T cells from blood. The receptors shown here come from a woman in her late teens or twenties with type 1 diabetes. CDR3s include the opening cysteine and the closing phenylalanine or tryptophan. The order of the fields is V gene, J gene, D gene, CDR3 protein. A D gene is named only where the DNA matches it firmly.

>TRBV7-3|TRBJ2-3|TRBD1
CASSLNRGGDTQYF
>TRBV7-9|TRBJ2-4|-
CASSLGRLAELAKNIQYF
>TRBV6-4|TRBJ1-1|-
CASRAGSWNTEAFF
>TRBV25-1|TRBJ2-2|TRBD2
CASSDSLGGRAGAGELFF
>TRBV30|TRBJ1-2|-
CAWSGVGWSGYTF
>TRBV9|TRBJ1-6|TRBD1
CASSVADRGNSPLHF
>TRBV19|TRBJ2-4|TRBD1
CASNQQGNIQYF
>TRBV5-1|TRBJ2-5|-
CASSSSDETQYF
>TRBV30|TRBJ2-5|-
CGSSYGVVETQYF
>TRBV7-2|TRBJ2-5|-
CASSRAGGFQETQYF
>TRBV2|TRBJ2-5|-
CARSDSQARETQYF
>TRBV7-7|TRBJ2-1|TRBD1
CASSPGQGAGDEQFF
>TRBV7-2|TRBJ2-7|TRBD2
CASTLNLAGAHDEQYF
>TRBV2|TRBJ1-2|-
CAVTANYGYTF
>TRBV28|TRBJ2-7|TRBD1
CASSPTGASSYEQYF
>TRBV15|TRBJ2-5|-
CATSKGDGPKLETQYF
>TRBV30|TRBJ1-5|-
CAWGASGGYSNQPQHF
>TRBV5-1|TRBJ2-7|-
CASSYARGGRNEQYF
>TRBV5-1|TRBJ2-3|-
CATTAGSHTDTQYF
>TRBV7-9|TRBJ2-1|TRBD1
CASSKDRAFHNEQFF
>TRBV4-3|TRBJ1-1|-
CASSQDSLWPEAFF
>TRBV14|TRBJ2-3|TRBD1
CASSRLGQGIDTQYF
>TRBV7-2|TRBJ2-4|-
CASRQTGAKNIQYF
>TRBV6-1|TRBJ2-7|TRBD2
CASSEVILASEQYF
>TRBV7-2|TRBJ2-3|TRBD2
CASSFAGSGGDTQYF
>TRBV29-1|TRBJ1-2|-
CSVAPRQAINYGYTF
>TRBV27|TRBJ2-5|-
CASSFGKQETQYF
>TRBV25-1|TRBJ2-7|TRBD1
CASSLSQGAGQYF
>TRBV29-1|TRBJ2-5|-
CSVVIFGDTKWETQYF
>TRBV4-2|TRBJ2-3|-
CASSPNPTADTQYF
>TRBV7-9|TRBJ1-2|TRBD1
CASSTHRGHYGYTF
>TRBV4-3|TRBJ1-5|-
CASSQGEWGGRSQPQHF
>TRBV9|TRBJ2-5|TRBD2
CASSVGGTSGSRETQYF
>TRBV6-5|TRBJ1-2|-
CASSYDRNYGYTF
>TRBV4-3|TRBJ2-2|-
CASRAGTTNTGELFF
>TRBV4-1|TRBJ2-7|-
CASSPEVYYEQYF
>TRBV18|TRBJ2-3|-
CASSPMTTTGTDTQYF
>TRBV5-1|TRBJ2-5|TRBD1
CASSPSGQAQETQYF
>TRBV23-1|-|TRBD2
CASSHPTSGRPYEQYF
>TRBV28|TRBJ2-3|-
CASSHQGSTDTQYF
>TRBV4-3|TRBJ2-2|TRBD2
CASSQEARGLESGELFF
>TRBV7-2|TRBJ2-5|TRBD1
CASSLSTGKEETQYF
>TRBV7-9|TRBJ1-1|-
CAISQGSSEAFF
>TRBV4-2|TRBJ2-1|-
CASSQDETGYRFF
>TRBV29-1|TRBJ2-3|TRBD1
CSVGDRGGLTDTQYF
>TRBV5-1|TRBJ2-5|-
CASSPNPTRRGETQYF
>TRBV5-1|TRBJ2-1|-
CASSVGDSSYNEQFF
>TRBV5-1|TRBJ2-3|TRBD1
CASSSRGTGVDTQYF
>TRBV10-3|TRBJ1-2|-
CAISESILANYGYTF
>TRBV7-2|TRBJ1-2|-
CASSLERGNYGYTF
>TRBV12-5|TRBJ2-1|-
CAMVGESYNEQFF
>TRBV5-1|TRBJ2-1|TRBD1
CASSDGQGRNNEQFF
>TRBV28|TRBJ2-1|-
CASKSGSSGSNEQFF
>TRBV7-3|TRBJ2-5|-
CAAQGHSQETQYF
>TRBV15|TRBJ2-7|-
CATSREAAAAFEQYF
>TRBV19|TRBJ1-5|TRBD1
CASSAWDRGPQPQHF
>TRBV4-2|TRBJ2-1|-
CASSQSFTNNEQFF